A selection of T cell receptor beta chains follows, all from one sample in a study of blood T cell repertoires in COVID-19. Method: immunoSEQ multiplex PCR; TCRdb's copy keeps in-frame clones and lacks some. Found here are 91,000 or so clones, more than 70% of them singletons; the top ten hold about an eighth. The sample comprised peripheral blood. Source of these receptors: a woman aged 55-70 years in a cohort sampled during active or convalescent COVID-19. Both conserved end residues are part of each CDR3. D genes are given only for firm matches. Expanded clones are given a class, and other clones once, few, many or no size at all.

V gene: TRBV19; J gene: TRBJ1-2; clone size: .; D gene: TRBD1; CDR3 protein: CASSLPTGEDGYTF; CDR3 DNA: TGTGCCAGTAGCCTACCCACAGGGGAAGATGGCTACACCTTC
V gene: TRBV2; J gene: TRBJ1-2; clone size: .; D gene: TRBD1; CDR3 protein: CASRSRTGGFGGYTF; CDR3 DNA: TGTGCCAGCAGATCTAGGACAGGGGGCTTTGGAGGCTACACCTTC
V gene: TRBV6-6; J gene: TRBJ1-1; clone size: .; D gene: TRBD1; CDR3 protein: CASTATGVNTEAFF; CDR3 DNA: TGTGCCAGCACCGCAACAGGGGTAAACACTGAAGCTTTCTTT
V gene: TRBV7-2; J gene: TRBJ2-7; clone size: .; D gene: TRBD1; CDR3 protein: CASSLAGGYYEQYF; CDR3 DNA: TGTGCCAGCAGCTTAGCAGGGGGCTACTACGAGCAGTACTTC
V gene: TRBV10-2; J gene: TRBJ1-1; clone size: .; D gene: .; CDR3 protein: CASRGVARPEAFF; CDR3 DNA: TGCGCCAGCAGAGGGGTCGCTCGACCTGAAGCTTTCTTT
V gene: TRBV5-4; J gene: TRBJ1-2; clone size: .; D gene: TRBD1; CDR3 protein: CASSPTRDRVRGYTF; CDR3 DNA: TGTGCCAGCAGCCCGACACGGGACAGGGTTCGGGGCTACACCTTC
V gene: TRBV6-2/TRBV6-3; J gene: TRBJ1-1; clone size: .; D gene: .; CDR3 protein: CASSATGANTEAFF; CDR3 DNA: TGTGCCAGCAGCGCGACAGGAGCGAACACTGAAGCTTTCTTT
V gene: TRBV2; J gene: TRBJ2-3; clone size: .; D gene: TRBD2; CDR3 protein: CASSGDGTSGRMGTDTQYF; CDR3 DNA: TGTGCCAGCAGTGGGGACGGGACTAGCGGGAGGATGGGCACAGATACGCAGTATTTT
V gene: TRBV5-1; J gene: TRBJ1-4; clone size: .; D gene: TRBD1; CDR3 protein: CASSPGQNNEKLFF; CDR3 DNA: TGCGCCAGCAGCCCGGGACAGAATAATGAAAAACTGTTTTTT
V gene: TRBV28; J gene: TRBJ2-2; clone size: .; D gene: .; CDR3 protein: CASTLAVGGELFF; CDR3 DNA: TGTGCCAGCACCCTGGCGGTTGGCGGGGAGCTGTTTTTT
V gene: TRBV5-1; J gene: TRBJ1-1; clone size: .; D gene: .; CDR3 protein: CASSLAGGIGTEAFF; CDR3 DNA: TGCGCCAGCAGCTTGGCCGGGGGGATCGGCACTGAAGCTTTCTTT
V gene: TRBV27; J gene: TRBJ1-6; clone size: .; D gene: TRBD1; CDR3 protein: CASSLKGQTISPLHF; CDR3 DNA: TGTGCCAGCAGTTTAAAGGGACAGACGATTTCACCCCTCCACTTT
V gene: TRBV18; J gene: TRBJ1-1; clone size: .; D gene: .; CDR3 protein: CASSPVQILNTEAFF; CDR3 DNA: TGTGCCAGCTCACCAGTTCAGATATTGAACACTGAAGCTTTCTTT
V gene: TRBV19; J gene: TRBJ2-6; clone size: .; D gene: TRBD1; CDR3 protein: CASTVSPGGSSGANVLTF; CDR3 DNA: TGTGCCAGTACCGTTTCCCCAGGGGGCAGCTCTGGGGCCAACGTCCTGACTTTC
V gene: TRBV6-5; J gene: TRBJ2-7; clone size: .; D gene: .; CDR3 protein: CASSSPTGSYEQYF; CDR3 DNA: TGTGCCAGCAGTTCGCCGACTGGCTCCTACGAGCAGTACTTC
V gene: TRBV18; J gene: TRBJ1-1; clone size: .; D gene: .; CDR3 protein: CASSPPGGRSTEAFF; CDR3 DNA: TGTGCCAGCTCACCACCGGGGGGGAGAAGCACTGAAGCTTTCTTT
V gene: TRBV5-1; J gene: TRBJ2-3; clone size: .; D gene: .; CDR3 protein: CASSLWTGSTDTQYF; CDR3 DNA: TGCGCCAGCAGCTTGTGGACGGGGAGCACAGATACGCAGTATTTT
V gene: TRBV10-3; J gene: TRBJ2-5; clone size: .; D gene: TRBD2; CDR3 protein: CAISELISGGAWGGETQYF; CDR3 DNA: TGTGCCATCAGTGAGCTTATTAGCGGGGGGGCCTGGGGCGGAGAGACCCAGTACTTC
V gene: TRBV5-5; J gene: TRBJ2-7; clone size: .; D gene: .; CDR3 protein: CASSYYTGHFSYEQYF; CDR3 DNA: TGTGCCAGCAGCTATTATACGGGACACTTCTCCTACGAGCAGTACTTC
V gene: TRBV6-5; J gene: TRBJ1-4; clone size: .; D gene: .; CDR3 protein: CASSIGGLGEKLFF; CDR3 DNA: TGTGCCAGCAGTATCGGGGGGCTAGGTGAAAAACTGTTTTTT
V gene: TRBV20-1; J gene: TRBJ2-1; clone size: .; D gene: .; CDR3 protein: CSAYSGEQFF; CDR3 DNA: TGCAGTGCTTACTCAGGGGAGCAGTTCTTC
V gene: TRBV14; J gene: TRBJ2-3; clone size: once; D gene: .; CDR3 protein: CASSQDGGDTQYF; CDR3 DNA: TGTGCCAGCAGCCAAGATGGCGGGGACACGCAGTATTTT
V gene: TRBV28; J gene: TRBJ2-7; clone size: .; D gene: TRBD2; CDR3 protein: CASSWGGAPLYEQYF; CDR3 DNA: TGTGCCAGCAGTTGGGGAGGGGCCCCCCTCTACGAGCAGTACTTC
V gene: TRBV24-1; J gene: TRBJ1-2; clone size: .; D gene: .; CDR3 protein: CATSDFKGNYGYTF; CDR3 DNA: TGTGCCACCAGTGATTTTAAGGGGAACTATGGCTACACCTTC
V gene: TRBV10-2; J gene: TRBJ2-7; clone size: few; D gene: TRBD2; CDR3 protein: CASRLTSGGSEQYF; CDR3 DNA: TGCGCCAGCAGATTGACTAGCGGGGGGTCTGAGCAGTACTTC
V gene: TRBV30; J gene: TRBJ1-4; clone size: .; D gene: .; CDR3 protein: CAWSVQATEKLFF; CDR3 DNA: TGTGCCTGGAGTGTACAGGCCACCGAAAAACTGTTTTTT
V gene: TRBV15; J gene: TRBJ1-4; clone size: once; D gene: .; CDR3 protein: CATSRVWRRDNEKLFF; CDR3 DNA: TGTGCCACCAGCAGAGTTTGGAGACGGGATAATGAAAAACTGTTTTTT
V gene: TRBV27; J gene: TRBJ1-2; clone size: .; D gene: TRBD1; CDR3 protein: CASSTGGNYGYTF; CDR3 DNA: TGTGCCAGCAGTACAGGGGGCAACTATGGCTACACCTTC
V gene: TRBV9; J gene: TRBJ1-2; clone size: .; D gene: .; CDR3 protein: CASSVRGGGYTF; CDR3 DNA: TGTGCCAGCAGCGTCAGGGGAGGGGGCTACACCTTC
V gene: TRBV2; J gene: TRBJ2-3; clone size: .; D gene: TRBD1; CDR3 protein: CASSQDRGGTDTQYF; CDR3 DNA: TGTGCCAGCAGTCAAGACAGGGGGGGCACAGATACGCAGTATTTT
V gene: TRBV6-4; J gene: TRBJ2-3; clone size: .; D gene: TRBD1; CDR3 protein: CASSLSGGDTQYF; CDR3 DNA: TGTGCCAGCAGTTTATCAGGGGGAGATACGCAGTATTTT
V gene: TRBV7-8; J gene: TRBJ2-5; clone size: .; D gene: TRBD2; CDR3 protein: CASSLLAGSEAQYF; CDR3 DNA: TGTGCCAGCAGCTTACTAGCGGGGTCTGAGGCCCAGTACTTC
V gene: TRBV12-3/TRBV12-4; J gene: TRBJ1-5; clone size: .; D gene: .; CDR3 protein: CASSFFLQPQHF; CDR3 DNA: TGTGCCAGCAGTTTTTTCCTTCAGCCCCAGCATTTT
V gene: TRBV27; J gene: TRBJ2-1; clone size: .; D gene: .; CDR3 protein: CASSLSVLVRAYNEQFF; CDR3 DNA: TGTGCCAGCAGTTTATCCGTACTAGTGCGGGCCTACAATGAGCAGTTCTTC
V gene: TRBV10-2; J gene: TRBJ1-5; clone size: .; D gene: .; CDR3 protein: CASRGKGLLEPQHF; CDR3 DNA: TGCGCCAGTAGAGGGAAGGGCCTCCTCGAGCCCCAGCATTTT
V gene: TRBV5-5; J gene: TRBJ2-7; clone size: .; D gene: TRBD1; CDR3 protein: CASSRGQGAWEQYF; CDR3 DNA: TGTGCCAGCAGTAGGGGACAGGGGGCTTGGGAGCAGTACTTC
V gene: TRBV4-1; J gene: TRBJ2-7; clone size: many; D gene: .; CDR3 protein: CASSQGQTATYEQYF; CDR3 DNA: TGCGCCAGCAGCCAAGGGCAAACCGCAACCTACGAGCAGTACTTC
V gene: TRBV19; J gene: TRBJ2-1; clone size: .; D gene: .; CDR3 protein: CASSIVAAGSYNEQFF; CDR3 DNA: TGTGCCAGTAGTATAGTGGCGGCTGGCTCCTACAATGAGCAGTTCTTC
V gene: TRBV30; J gene: TRBJ1-6; clone size: .; D gene: .; CDR3 protein: CAWRSAGSYNSPLHF; CDR3 DNA: TGTGCCTGGAGGTCGGCAGGTAGCTATAATTCACCCCTCCACTTT
V gene: TRBV6-2/TRBV6-3; J gene: TRBJ1-1; clone size: once; D gene: .; CDR3 protein: CASTPDLTNTEAFF; CDR3 DNA: TGTGCCAGCACCCCGGACTTAACAAACACTGAAGCTTTCTTT
V gene: TRBV11-1; J gene: TRBJ1-1; clone size: .; D gene: .; CDR3 protein: CASSPGRGTEAFF; CDR3 DNA: TGTGCCAGCAGCCCCGGGCGGGGAACTGAAGCTTTCTTT
V gene: TRBV10-3; J gene: TRBJ1-2; clone size: .; D gene: TRBD1; CDR3 protein: CAISRDSLLYGYTF; CDR3 DNA: TGTGCCATCAGTCGGGACAGCTTACTTTATGGCTACACCTTC
V gene: TRBV3-1/TRBV3-2; J gene: TRBJ2-3; clone size: .; D gene: .; CDR3 protein: CASSQVHTRTDTQYF; CDR3 DNA: TGTGCCAGCAGCCAAGTCCACACCCGCACAGATACGCAGTATTTT